This T cell receptor (beta chain) was found in a study of post-analysis software for immune sequencing data. This CDR3 contains 15 residues. Per the germline V gene, CDR1 is MGHRA and CDR2 is YSYEKL. Deletions cut 4 bases from V and 4 bases from J, with 16 bases between. TCR beta libraries were prepared from cDNA with unique molecular identifiers. TCRdb analysed the PCR reads with MiXCR anew, one entry per CDR3 protein. The data hold 350,000 to 500,000 distinct CDR3 sequences, with about 40% observed a single time. In the case of this clonotype: Its antigen is unknown.

Findings of the study overall: Patients had higher frequencies than controls of about 5 TRBV segments, including TRBV5-6, TRBV5-1 and TRBV20-1.

The clonotype was recovered from a girl aged 2 to 9 with multiple sclerosis. Sequenced input: blood. The chain couples TRBV4-1 to TRBJ1-2; D unclear. The CDR3, as DNA: TGCGCCAGCAGCCCAAATCCGGGCGCCGGCTATGGCTACACCTTC. Protein product: CASSPNPGAGYGYTF.